The entry that follows covers one T cell receptor (beta chain) sequence. The data were taken from a study of OX40 agonist ivuxolimab in advanced cancers. Study background: Three patients, one with hepatocellular carcinoma and two with cutaneous melanoma, responded partially.

Measured with immunoSEQ multiplex PCR; TCRdb has only the in-frame clones, and not every one. This sample has approximately 52,000 clones, with approximately 84% found just once. Researchers took blood at baseline, on cycle 4 day 1, and on cycle 7 day 1. The sample here was CD4+ or CD8+ T cells sorted from blood, taken in a trial of the OX40 agonist ivuxolimab. The sequence came from an adult with an advanced solid tumor such as melanoma, head and neck, liver or kidney cancer.

DNA of the CDR3: TGTGCCAGCACCCCCATAGGAGAGACCCAGTACTTC. Protein: CASTPIGETQYF. The chain has TRBV7-6 and TRBJ2-5; D gene uncertain. V shed 7 bases and J shed 4 bases, with 10 bases lying between them. Germline loops: CDR1 SGHVS, CDR2 FNYEAQ. The CDR3 contains 12 residues.